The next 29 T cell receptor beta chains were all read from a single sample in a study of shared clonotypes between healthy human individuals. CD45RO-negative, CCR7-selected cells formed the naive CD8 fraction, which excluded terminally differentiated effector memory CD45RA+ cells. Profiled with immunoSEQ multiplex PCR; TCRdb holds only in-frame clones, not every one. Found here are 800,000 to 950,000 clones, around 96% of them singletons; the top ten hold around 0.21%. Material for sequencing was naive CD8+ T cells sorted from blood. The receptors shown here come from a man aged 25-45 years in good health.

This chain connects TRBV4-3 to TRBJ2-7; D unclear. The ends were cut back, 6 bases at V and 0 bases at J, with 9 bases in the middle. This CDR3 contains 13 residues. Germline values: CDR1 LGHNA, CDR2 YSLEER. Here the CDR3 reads CASSQTTSYEQYF. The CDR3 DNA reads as TGCGCCAGCAGTCAGACCACCTCCTACGAGCAGTACTTC.

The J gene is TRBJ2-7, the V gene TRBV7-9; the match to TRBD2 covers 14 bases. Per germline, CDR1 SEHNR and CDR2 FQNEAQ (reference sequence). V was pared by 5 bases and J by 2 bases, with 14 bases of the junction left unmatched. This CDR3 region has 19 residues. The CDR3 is CASSGSPGLAGVPTYEQYF. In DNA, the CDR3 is TGTGCCAGCAGCGGCTCACCGGGACTAGCGGGAGTTCCCACCTACGAGCAGTACTTC.

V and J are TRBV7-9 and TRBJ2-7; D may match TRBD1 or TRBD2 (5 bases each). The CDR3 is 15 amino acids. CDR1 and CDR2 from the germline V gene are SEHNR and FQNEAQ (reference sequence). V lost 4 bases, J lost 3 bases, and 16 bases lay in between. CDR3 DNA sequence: TGTGCCAGCAGCTCCCCGTCAGGGACGGACTACGAGCAGTACTTC. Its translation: CASSSPSGTDYEQYF. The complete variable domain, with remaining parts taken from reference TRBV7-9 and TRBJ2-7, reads DTGVSQNPRHKITKRGQNVTFRCDPISEHNRLYWYRQTLGQGPEFLTYFQNEAQLEKSRLLSDRFSAERPKGSFSTLEIQRTEQGDSAMYLCASSSPSGTDYEQYFGPGTRLTVT.

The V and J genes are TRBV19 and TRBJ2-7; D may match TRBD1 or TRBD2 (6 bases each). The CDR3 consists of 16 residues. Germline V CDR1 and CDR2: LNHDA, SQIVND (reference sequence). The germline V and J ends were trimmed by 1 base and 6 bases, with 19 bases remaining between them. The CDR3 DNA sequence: TGTGCCAGTAGTATAGTTGGGACATGGAGGGCCGGCGAGCAGTACTTC. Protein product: CASSIVGTWRAGEQYF.

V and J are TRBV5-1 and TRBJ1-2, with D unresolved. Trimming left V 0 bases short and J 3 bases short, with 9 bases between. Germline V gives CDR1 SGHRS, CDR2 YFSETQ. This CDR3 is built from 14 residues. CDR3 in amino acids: CASSLAPADYGYTF. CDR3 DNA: TGCGCCAGCAGCTTGGCCCCGGCAGACTATGGCTACACCTTC. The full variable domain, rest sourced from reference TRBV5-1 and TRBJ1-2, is KAGVTQTPRYLIKTRGQQVTLSCSPISGHRSVSWYQQTPGQGLQFLFEYFSETQRNKGNFPGRFSGRQFSNSRSEMNVSTLELGDSALYLCASSLAPADYGYTFGSGTRLTVV.

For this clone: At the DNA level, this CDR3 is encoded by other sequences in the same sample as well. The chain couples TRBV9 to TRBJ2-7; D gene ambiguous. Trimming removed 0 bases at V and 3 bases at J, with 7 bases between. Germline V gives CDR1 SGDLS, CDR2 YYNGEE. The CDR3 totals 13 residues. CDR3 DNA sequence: TGTGCCAGCAGCGTAGCTGGAGACTACGAGCAGTACTTC. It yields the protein CASSVAGDYEQYF.

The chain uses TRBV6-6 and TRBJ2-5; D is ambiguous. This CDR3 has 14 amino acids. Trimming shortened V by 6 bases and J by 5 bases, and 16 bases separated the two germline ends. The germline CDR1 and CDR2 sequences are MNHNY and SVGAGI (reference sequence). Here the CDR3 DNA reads TGTGCCAGCAGCCAAGGACCCTGGGCGGAGACCCAGTACTTC. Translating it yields CASSQGPWAETQYF.

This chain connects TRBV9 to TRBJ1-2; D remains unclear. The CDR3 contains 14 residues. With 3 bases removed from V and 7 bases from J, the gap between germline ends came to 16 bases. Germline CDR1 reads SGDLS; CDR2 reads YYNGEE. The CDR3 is CASSGGWTSGGYTF. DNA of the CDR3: TGTGCCAGCAGCGGAGGATGGACCAGCGGTGGCTACACCTTC.

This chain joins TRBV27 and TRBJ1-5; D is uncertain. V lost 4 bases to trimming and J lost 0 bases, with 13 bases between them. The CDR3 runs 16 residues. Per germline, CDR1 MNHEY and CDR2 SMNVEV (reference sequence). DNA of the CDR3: TGTGCCAGCAGTTCAGCCAGATTATATAGCAATCAGCCCCAGCATTTT. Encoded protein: CASSSARLYSNQPQHF.

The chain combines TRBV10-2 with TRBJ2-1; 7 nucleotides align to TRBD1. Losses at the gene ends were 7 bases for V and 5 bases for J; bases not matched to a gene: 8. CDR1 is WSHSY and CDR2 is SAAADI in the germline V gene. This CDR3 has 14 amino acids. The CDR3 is CASTPGQSNNEQFF. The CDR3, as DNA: TGCGCCAGCACCCCGGGACAGTCTAACAATGAGCAGTTCTTC.

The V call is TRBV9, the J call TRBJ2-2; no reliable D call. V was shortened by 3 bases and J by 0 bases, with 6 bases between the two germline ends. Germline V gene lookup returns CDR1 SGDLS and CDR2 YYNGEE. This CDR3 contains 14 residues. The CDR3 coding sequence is TGTGCCAGCAGCGGAGGCCCGAACACCGGGGAGCTGTTTTTT. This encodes CASSGGPNTGELFF.

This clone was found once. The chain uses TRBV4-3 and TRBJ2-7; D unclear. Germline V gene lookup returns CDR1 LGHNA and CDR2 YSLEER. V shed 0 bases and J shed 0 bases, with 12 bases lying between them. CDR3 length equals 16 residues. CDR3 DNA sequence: TGCGCCAGCAGCCAAGATTCGTCCTCTAGCTCCTACGAGCAGTACTTC. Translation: CASSQDSSSSSYEQYF.

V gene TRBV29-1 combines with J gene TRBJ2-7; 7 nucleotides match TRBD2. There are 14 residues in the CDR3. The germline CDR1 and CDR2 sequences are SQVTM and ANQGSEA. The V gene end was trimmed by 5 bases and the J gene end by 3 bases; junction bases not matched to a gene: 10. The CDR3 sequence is CSVIISGVSYEQYF. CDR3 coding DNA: TGCAGCGTTATAATAAGCGGGGTGAGCTACGAGCAGTACTTC.

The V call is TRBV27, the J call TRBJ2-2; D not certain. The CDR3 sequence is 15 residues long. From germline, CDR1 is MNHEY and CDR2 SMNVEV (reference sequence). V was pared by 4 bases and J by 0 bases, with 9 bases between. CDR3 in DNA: TGTGCCAGCAGTTACGTGCGGCCGAACACCGGGGAGCTGTTTTTT. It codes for CASSYVRPNTGELFF.

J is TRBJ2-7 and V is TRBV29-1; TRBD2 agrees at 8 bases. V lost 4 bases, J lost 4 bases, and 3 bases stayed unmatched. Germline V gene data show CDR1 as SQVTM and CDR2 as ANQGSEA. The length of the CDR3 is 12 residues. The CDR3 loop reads CSVVSGGYEQYF. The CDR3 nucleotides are TGCAGCGTTGTTTCGGGAGGGTACGAGCAGTACTTC.

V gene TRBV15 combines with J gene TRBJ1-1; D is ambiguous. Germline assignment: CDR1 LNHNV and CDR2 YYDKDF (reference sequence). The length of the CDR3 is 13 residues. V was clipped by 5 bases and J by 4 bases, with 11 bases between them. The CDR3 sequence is CATSGRQGTEAFF. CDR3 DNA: TGTGCCACCAGCGGTAGACAAGGCACTGAAGCTTTCTTT.

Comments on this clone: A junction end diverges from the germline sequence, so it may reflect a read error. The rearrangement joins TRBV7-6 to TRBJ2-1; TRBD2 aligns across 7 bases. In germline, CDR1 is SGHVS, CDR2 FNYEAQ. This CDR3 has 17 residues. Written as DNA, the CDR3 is TGTGCCAGCAGCTTCAAGTTTGCGGGAGAAACCTACGATGAGCAGTTCTTC. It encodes CASSFKFAGETYDEQFF.

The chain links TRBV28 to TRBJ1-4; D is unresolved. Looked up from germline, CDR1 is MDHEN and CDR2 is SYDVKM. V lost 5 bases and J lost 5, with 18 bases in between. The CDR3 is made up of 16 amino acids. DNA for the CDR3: TGTGCCAGCAGTCCGACTTCCTTGGTACACAATGAAAAACTGTTTTTT. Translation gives CASSPTSLVHNEKLFF.

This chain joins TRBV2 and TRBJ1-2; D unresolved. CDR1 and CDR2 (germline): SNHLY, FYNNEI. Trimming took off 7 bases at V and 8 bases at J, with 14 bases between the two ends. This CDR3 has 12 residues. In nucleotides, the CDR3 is TGTGCCAGCACGGTAGGAGGGCTGGGCTACACCTTC. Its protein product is CASTVGGLGYTF.

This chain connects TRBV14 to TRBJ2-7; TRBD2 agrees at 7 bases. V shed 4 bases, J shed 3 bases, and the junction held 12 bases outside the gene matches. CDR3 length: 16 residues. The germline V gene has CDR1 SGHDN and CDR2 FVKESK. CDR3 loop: CASSRRDYQQNYEQYF. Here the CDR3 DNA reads TGTGCCAGCAGCCGCCGGGACTACCAACAAAACTACGAGCAGTACTTC.

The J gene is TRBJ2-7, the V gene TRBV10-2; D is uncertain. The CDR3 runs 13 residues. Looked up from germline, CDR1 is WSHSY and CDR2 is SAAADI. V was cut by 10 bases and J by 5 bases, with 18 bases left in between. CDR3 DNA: TGCGCCACCCAGCAGACTTTCTTCCACGAGCAGTACTTC. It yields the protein CATQQTFFHEQYF.

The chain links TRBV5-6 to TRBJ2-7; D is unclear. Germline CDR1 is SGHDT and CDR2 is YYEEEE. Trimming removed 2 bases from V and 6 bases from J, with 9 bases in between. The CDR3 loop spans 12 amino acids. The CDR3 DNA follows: TGTGCCAGCAGCTTTTCCAGTTCCGAGCAGTACTTC. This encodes CASSFSSSEQYF.

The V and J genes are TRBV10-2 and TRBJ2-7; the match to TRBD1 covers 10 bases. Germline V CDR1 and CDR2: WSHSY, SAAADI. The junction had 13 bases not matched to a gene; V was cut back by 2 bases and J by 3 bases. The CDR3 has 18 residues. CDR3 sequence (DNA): TGCGCCAGCAGTGAGCGGGGACAGGGGACGGCCATTGTCTACGAGCAGTACTTC. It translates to CASSERGQGTAIVYEQYF.

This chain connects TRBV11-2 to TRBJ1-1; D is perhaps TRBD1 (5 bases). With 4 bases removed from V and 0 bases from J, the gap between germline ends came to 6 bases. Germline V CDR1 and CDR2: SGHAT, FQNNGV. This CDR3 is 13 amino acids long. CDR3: CASSYRMNTEAFF. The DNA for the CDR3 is TGTGCCAGCAGCTACAGGATGAACACTGAAGCTTTCTTT.

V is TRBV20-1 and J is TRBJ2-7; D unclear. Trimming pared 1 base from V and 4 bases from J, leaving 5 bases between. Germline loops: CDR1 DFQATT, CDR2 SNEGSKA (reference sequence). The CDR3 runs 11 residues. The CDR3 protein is CSARAGYEQYF. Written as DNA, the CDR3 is TGCAGTGCTAGAGCCGGGTACGAGCAGTACTTC.

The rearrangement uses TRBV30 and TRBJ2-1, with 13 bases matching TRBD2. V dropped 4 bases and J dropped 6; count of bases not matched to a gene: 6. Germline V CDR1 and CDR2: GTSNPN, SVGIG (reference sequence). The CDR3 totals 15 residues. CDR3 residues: CAWTPGTSGTNEQFF. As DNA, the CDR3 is TGTGCCTGGACCCCCGGGACTAGCGGGACCAATGAGCAGTTCTTC.

CDR3 in amino acids: CATSVTTGGNQPQHF. CDR3 coding DNA: TGTGCCACCAGCGTTACGACAGGGGGCAATCAGCCCCAGCATTTT. V usage is TRBV15 and J usage is TRBJ1-5, with 8 bases fitting TRBD1. The junction had 5 bases not matched to a gene; V was cut back by 5 bases and J by 2 bases. This CDR3 has 15 amino acids. Germline V gene lookup returns CDR1 LNHNV and CDR2 YYDKDF (reference sequence).

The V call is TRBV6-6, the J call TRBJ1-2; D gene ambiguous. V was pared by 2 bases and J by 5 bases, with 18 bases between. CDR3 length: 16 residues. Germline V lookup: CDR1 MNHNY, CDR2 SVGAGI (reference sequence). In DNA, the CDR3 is TGTGCCAGCAGTTACAAGGAATCCGGGGTCCCATATGGCTACACCTTC. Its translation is CASSYKESGVPYGYTF.

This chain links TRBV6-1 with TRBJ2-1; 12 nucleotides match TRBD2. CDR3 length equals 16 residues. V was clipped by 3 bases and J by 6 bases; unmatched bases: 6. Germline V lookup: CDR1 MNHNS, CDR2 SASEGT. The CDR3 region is CASSDVPSGRANEQFF. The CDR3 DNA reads TGTGCCAGCAGTGACGTACCTAGCGGGAGGGCCAATGAGCAGTTCTTC.